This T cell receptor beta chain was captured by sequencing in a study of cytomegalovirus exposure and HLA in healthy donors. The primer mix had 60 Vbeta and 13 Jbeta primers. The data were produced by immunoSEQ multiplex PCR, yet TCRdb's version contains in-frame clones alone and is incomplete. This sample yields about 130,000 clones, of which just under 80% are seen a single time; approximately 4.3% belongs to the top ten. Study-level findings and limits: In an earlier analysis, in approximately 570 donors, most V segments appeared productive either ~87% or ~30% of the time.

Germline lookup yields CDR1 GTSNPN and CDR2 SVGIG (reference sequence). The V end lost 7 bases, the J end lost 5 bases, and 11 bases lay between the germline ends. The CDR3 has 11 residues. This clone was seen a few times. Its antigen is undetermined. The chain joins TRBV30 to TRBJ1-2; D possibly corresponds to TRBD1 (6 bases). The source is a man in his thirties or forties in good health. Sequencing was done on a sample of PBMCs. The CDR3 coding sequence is TGTGCCTCTGAGGGGGTATATGGCTACACCTTC. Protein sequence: CASEGVYGYTF.